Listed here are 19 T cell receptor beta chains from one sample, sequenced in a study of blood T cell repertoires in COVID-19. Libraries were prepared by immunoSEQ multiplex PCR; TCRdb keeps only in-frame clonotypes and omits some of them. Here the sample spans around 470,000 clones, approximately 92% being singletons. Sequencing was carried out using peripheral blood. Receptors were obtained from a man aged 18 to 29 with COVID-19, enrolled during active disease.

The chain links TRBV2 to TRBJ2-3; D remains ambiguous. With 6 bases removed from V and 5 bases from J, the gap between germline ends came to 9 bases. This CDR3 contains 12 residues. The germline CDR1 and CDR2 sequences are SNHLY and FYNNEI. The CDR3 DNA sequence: TGTGCCAGCAGAGCCACTCTAGATACGCAGTATTTT. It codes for CASRATLDTQYF.

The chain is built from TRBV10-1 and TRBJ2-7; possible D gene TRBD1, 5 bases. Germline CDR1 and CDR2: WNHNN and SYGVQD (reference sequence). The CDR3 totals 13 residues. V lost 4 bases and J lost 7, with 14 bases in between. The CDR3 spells CASSGRWGGEQYF. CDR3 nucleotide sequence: TGCGCCAGCAGTGGCCGTTGGGGCGGTGAGCAGTACTTC.

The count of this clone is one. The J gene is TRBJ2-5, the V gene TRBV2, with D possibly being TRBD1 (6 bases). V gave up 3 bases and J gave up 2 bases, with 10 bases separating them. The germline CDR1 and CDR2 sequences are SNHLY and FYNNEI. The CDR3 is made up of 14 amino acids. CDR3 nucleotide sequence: TGTGCCAGCAGTGAGCGGACAGCTCAAGAGACCCAGTACTTC. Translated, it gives CASSERTAQETQYF.

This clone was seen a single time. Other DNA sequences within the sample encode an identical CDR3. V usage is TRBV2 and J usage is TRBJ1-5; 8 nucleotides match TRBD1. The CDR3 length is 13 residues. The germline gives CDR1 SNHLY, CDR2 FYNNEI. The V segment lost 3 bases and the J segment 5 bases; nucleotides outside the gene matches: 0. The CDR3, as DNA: TGTGCCAGCAGTGAGGACAGGGATCAGCCCCAGCATTTT. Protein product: CASSEDRDQPQHF.

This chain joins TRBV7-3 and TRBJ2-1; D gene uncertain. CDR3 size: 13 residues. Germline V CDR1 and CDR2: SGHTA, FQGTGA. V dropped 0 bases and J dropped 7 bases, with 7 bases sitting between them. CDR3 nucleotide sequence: TGTGCCAGCAGCTTAACCAGGCAGAATGAGCAGTTCTTC. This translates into CASSLTRQNEQFF.

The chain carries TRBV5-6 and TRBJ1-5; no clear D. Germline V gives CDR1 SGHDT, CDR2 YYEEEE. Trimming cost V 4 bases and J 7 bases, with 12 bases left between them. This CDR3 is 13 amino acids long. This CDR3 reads CASSGSGEQPQHF. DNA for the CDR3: TGTGCCAGCAGCGGGAGCGGCGAACAGCCCCAGCATTTT.

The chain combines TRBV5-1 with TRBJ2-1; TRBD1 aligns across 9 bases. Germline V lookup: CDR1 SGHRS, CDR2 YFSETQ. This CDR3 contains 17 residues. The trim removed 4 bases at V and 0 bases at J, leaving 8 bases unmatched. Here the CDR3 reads CASSKGTGFSSYNEQFF. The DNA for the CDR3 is TGCGCCAGCAGCAAAGGGACAGGGTTTAGCTCCTACAATGAGCAGTTCTTC.

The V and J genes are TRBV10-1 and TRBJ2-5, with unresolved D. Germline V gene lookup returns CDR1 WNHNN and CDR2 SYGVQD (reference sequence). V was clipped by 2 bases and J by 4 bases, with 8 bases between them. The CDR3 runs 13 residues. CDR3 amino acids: CASSEVYGETQYF. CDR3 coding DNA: TGCGCCAGCAGTGAGGTATACGGAGAGACCCAGTACTTC.

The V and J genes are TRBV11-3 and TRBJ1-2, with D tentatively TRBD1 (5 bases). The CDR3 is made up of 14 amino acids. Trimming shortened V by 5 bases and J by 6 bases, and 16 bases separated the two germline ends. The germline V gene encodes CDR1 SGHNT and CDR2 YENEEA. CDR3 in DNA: TGTGCCAGCAGCCCAAGGGGACTCGAGCATGGCTACACCTTC. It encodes CASSPRGLEHGYTF.

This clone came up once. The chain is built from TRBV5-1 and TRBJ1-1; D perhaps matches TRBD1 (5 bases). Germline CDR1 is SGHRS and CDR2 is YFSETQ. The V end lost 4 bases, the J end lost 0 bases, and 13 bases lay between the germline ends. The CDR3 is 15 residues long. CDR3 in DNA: TGCGCCAGCAGCGACAGTCTAACCATGAACACTGAAGCTTTCTTT. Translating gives CASSDSLTMNTEAFF.

CDR3 sequence reads: CSGSPGFRGTEAFF. The DNA of the CDR3 is TGCAGCGGATCTCCGGGTTTTAGAGGCACTGAAGCTTTCTTT. This chain joins TRBV29-1 and TRBJ1-1, with D unclear. This CDR3 region has 14 residues. V lost 7 bases to trimming and J lost 4 bases, with 19 bases between them. Germline CDR1 SQVTM, CDR2 ANQGSEA.

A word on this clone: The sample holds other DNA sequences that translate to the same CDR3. This CDR3 is CASSRQGAGGYTF. The CDR3 DNA reads TGTGCCAGCAGCCGACAGGGGGCGGGTGGCTACACCTTC. The chain uses TRBV12-3 or TRBV12-4 and TRBJ1-2, with TRBD1 matching over 10 bases. The CDR3 contains 13 residues. V gave up 6 bases and J gave up 7 bases; unmatched junction bases: 5.

DNA of the CDR3: TGTGCCAGTACTGACACCCGGGACAGGGAAAATATGCGACTAGCGGGTTACAATGAGCAGTTCTTC. Its translation: CASTDTRDRENMRLAGYNEQFF. This chain joins TRBV19 and TRBJ2-1, with D perhaps matching TRBD2 (10 bases). Germline assignment: CDR1 LNHDA and CDR2 SQIVND (reference sequence). V lost 7 bases to trimming and J lost 4 bases, with 38 bases between them. This CDR3 has 22 amino acids.

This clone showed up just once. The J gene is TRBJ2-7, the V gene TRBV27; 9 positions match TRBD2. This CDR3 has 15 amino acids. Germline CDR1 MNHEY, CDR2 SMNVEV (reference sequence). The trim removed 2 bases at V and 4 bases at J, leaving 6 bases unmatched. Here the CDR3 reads CASSLVGGRAYEQYF. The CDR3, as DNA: TGTGCCAGCAGTTTAGTGGGCGGGAGGGCTTACGAGCAGTACTTC.

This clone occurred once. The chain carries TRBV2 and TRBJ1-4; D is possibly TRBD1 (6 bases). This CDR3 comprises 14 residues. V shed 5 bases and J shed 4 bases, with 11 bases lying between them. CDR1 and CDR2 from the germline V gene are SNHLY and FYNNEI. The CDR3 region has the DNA TGTGCCAGCAGTTTCGACAGGATTAATGAAAAACTGTTTTTT. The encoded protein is CASSFDRINEKLFF.

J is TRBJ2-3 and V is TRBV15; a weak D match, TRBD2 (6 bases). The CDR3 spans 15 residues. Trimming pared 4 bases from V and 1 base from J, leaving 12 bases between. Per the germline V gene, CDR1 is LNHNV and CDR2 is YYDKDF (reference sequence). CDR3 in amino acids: CATSNGGEGTDTQYF. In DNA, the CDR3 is TGTGCCACCAGCAACGGGGGAGAGGGCACAGATACGCAGTATTTT.

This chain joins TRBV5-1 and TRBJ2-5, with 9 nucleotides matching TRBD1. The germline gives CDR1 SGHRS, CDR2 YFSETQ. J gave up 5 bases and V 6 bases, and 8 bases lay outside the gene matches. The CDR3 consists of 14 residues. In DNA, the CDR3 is TGCGCCAGCAACTCCCGACAGGGGGGGGAGACCCAGTACTTC. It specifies CASNSRQGGETQYF.

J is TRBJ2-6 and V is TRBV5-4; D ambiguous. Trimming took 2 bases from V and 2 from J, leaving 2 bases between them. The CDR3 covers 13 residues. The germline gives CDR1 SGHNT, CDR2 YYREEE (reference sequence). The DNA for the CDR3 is TGTGCCAGCAGCTTTACTGGGGCCAACGTCCTGACTTTC. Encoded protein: CASSFTGANVLTF.

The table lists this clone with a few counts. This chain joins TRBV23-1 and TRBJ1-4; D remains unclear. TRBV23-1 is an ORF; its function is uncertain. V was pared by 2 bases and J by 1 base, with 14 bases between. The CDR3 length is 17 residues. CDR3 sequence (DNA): TGCGCCAGCAGTCAAACCGCAGCCGCGGTAACTAATGAAAAACTGTTTTTT. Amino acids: CASSQTAAAVTNEKLFF.